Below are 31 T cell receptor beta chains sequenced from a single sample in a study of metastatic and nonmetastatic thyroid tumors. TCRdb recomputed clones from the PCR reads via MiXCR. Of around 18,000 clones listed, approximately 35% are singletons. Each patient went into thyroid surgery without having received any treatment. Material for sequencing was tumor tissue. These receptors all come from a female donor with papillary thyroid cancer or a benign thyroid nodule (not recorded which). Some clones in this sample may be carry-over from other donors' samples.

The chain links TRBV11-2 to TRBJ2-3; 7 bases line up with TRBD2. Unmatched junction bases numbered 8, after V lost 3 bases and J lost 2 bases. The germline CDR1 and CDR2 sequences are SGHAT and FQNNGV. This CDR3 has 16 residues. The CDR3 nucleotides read TGTGCCAGCAGCTTTCCTTCAGCGGGACTCACAGATACGCAGTATTTT. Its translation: CASSFPSAGLTDTQYF.

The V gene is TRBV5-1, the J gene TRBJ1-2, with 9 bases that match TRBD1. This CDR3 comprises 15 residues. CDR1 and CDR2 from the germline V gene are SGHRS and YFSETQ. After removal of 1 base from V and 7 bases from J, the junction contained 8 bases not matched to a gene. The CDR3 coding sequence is TGCGCCAGCAGCTTGTACGGGGACAGGGTTTCTGGCTACACCTTC. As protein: CASSLYGDRVSGYTF.

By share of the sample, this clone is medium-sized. The CDR3 DNA is TGTGCCAGCAGAAAGGACAGGGACCCATCCTACGAGCAGTACTTC. This translates into CASRKDRDPSYEQYF. J is TRBJ2-7 and V is TRBV6-1, with 8 bases identical to TRBD1. CDR1 MNHNS and CDR2 SASEGT come from the germline V gene. The CDR3 is made up of 15 amino acids. Germline trimming cut 6 bases from V and 1 base from J; bases unmatched to any gene: 8.

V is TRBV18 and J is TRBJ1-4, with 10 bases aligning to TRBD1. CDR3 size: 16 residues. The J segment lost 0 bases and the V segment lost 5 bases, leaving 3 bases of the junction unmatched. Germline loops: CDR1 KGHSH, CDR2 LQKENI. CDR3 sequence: CASSSTGGATNEKLFF. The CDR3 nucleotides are TGTGCCAGCTCATCGACAGGGGGCGCAACTAATGAAAAACTGTTTTTT.

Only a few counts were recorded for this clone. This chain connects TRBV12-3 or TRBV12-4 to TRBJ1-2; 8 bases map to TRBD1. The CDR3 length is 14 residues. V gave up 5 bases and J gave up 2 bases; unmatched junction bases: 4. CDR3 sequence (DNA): TGTGCCAGCAGTCAGGGGGCACGGAACTATGGCTACACCTTC. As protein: CASSQGARNYGYTF.

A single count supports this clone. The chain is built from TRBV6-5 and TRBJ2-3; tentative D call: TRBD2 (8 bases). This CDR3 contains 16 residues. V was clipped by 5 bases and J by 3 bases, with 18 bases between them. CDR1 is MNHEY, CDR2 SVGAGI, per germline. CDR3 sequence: CASSLSGGGRTDTQYF. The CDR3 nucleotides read TGTGCCAGCAGTCTATCGGGAGGGGGCAGGACAGATACGCAGTATTTT.

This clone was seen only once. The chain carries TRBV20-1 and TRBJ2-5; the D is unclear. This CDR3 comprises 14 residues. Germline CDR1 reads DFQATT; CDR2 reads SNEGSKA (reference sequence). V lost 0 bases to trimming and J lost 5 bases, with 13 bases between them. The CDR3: CSARDRMGFETQYF. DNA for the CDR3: TGCAGTGCTAGAGATCGTATGGGTTTTGAGACCCAGTACTTC.

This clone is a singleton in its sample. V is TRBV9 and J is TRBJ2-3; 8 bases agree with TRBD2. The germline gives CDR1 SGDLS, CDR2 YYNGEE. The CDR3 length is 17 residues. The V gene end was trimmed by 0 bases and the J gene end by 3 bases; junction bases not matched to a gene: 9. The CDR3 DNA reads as TGTGCCAGCAGCGTAGTCGGTGGGAGCGGGAGAACAGATACGCAGTATTTT. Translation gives CASSVVGGSGRTDTQYF.

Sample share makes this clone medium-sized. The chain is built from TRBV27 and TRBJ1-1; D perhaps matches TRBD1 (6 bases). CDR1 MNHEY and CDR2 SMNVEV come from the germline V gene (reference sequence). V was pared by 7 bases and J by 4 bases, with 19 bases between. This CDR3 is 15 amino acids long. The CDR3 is CASTDFRTGFTEAFF. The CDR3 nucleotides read TGTGCCAGCACAGACTTCCGTACAGGGTTCACTGAAGCTTTCTTT.

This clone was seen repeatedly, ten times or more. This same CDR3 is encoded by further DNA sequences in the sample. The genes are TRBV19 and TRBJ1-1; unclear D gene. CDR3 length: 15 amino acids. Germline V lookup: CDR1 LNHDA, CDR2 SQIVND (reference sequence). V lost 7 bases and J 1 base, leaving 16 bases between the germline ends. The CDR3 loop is CASTLLGSQNTEAFF. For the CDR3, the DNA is TGTGCCAGTACCCTCCTGGGGAGCCAGAACACTGAAGCTTTCTTT.

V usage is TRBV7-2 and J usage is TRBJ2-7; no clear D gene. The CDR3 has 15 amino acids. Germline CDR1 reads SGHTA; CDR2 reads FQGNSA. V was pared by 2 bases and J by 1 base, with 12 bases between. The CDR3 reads CASSLKSNPSYEQYF. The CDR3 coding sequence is TGTGCCAGCAGCTTAAAATCGAACCCGTCCTACGAGCAGTACTTC.

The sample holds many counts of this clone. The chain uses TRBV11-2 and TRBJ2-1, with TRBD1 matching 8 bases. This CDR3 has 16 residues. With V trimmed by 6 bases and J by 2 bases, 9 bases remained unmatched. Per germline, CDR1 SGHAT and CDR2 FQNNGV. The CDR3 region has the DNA TGTGCCAGCAGTTACACAGGGGGAAGGACCTACAATGAGCAGTTCTTC. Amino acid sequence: CASSYTGGRTYNEQFF.

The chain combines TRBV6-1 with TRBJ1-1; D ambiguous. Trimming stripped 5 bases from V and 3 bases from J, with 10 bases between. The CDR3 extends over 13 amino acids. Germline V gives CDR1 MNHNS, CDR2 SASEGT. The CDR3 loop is CASSTTLDTEAFF. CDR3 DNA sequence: TGTGCCAGCAGTACGACCCTAGACACTGAAGCTTTCTTT.

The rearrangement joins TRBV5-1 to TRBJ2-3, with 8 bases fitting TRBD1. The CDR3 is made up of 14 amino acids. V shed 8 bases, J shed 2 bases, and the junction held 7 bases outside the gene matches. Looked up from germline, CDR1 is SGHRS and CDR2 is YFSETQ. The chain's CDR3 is CASEMGQVTDTQYF. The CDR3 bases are TGCGCCAGTGAGATGGGACAGGTCACAGATACGCAGTATTTT.

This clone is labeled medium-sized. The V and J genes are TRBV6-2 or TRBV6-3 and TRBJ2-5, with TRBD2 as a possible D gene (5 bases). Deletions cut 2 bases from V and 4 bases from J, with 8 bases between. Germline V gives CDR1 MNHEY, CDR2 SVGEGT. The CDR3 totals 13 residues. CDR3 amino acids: CASSYGGRETQYF. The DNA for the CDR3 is TGTGCCAGCAGTTACGGAGGACGAGAGACCCAGTACTTC.

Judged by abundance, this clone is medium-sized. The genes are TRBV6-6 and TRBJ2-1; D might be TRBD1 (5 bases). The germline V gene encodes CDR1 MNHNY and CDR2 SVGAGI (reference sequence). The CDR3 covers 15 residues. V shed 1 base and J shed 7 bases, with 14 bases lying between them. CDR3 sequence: CASSYWAQGGNEQFF. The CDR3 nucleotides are TGTGCCAGCAGTTACTGGGCGCAGGGCGGAAATGAGCAGTTCTTC.

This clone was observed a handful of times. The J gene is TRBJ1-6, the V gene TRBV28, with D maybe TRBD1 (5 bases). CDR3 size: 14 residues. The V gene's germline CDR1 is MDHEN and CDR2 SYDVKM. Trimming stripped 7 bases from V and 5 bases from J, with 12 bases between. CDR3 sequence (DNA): TGTGCCAGCAAGGCCGGGGCAAATAATTCACCCCTCCACTTT. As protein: CASKAGANNSPLHF.

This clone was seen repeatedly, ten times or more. CDR3: CASSRDPNTGELFF. CDR3 in DNA: TGTGCCAGCAGCCGGGACCCGAACACCGGGGAGCTGTTTTTT. V gene TRBV6-1 combines with J gene TRBJ2-2; the D call may be TRBD1 or TRBD2 (5 bases each). Germline V lookup: CDR1 MNHNS, CDR2 SASEGT. V was trimmed by 6 bases and J by 0 bases, leaving 8 bases between them. This CDR3 region has 14 residues.

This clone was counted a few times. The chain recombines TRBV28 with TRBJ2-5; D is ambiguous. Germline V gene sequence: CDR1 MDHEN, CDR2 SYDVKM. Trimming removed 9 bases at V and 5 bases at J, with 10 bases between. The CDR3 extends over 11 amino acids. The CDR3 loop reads CASDLGETQYF. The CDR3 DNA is TGTGCCAGTGACTTAGGGGAGACCCAGTACTTC.

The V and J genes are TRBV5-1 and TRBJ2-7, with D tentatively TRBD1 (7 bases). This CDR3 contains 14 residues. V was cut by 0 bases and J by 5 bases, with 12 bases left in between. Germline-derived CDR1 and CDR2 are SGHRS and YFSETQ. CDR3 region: CASSLAGRGDEQYF. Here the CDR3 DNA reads TGCGCCAGCAGCTTGGCCGGCAGGGGGGACGAGCAGTACTTC.

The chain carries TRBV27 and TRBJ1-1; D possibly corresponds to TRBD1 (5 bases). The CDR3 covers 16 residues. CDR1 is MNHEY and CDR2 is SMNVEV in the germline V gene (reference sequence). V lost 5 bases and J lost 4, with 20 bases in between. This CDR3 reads CASSPLPITGGTEAFF. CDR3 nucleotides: TGTGCCAGCAGTCCTCTACCTATTACAGGAGGCACTGAAGCTTTCTTT.

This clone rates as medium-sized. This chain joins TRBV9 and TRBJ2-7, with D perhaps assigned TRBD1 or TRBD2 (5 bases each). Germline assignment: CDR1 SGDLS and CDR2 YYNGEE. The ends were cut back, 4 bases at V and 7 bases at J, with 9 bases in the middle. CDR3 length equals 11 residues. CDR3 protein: CASSRGEEQYF. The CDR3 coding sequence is TGTGCCAGCAGCAGAGGGGAAGAGCAGTACTTC.

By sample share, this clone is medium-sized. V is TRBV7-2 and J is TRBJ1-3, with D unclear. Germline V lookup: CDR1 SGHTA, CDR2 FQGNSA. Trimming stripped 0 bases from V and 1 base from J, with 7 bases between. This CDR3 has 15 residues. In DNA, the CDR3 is TGTGCCAGCAGCTTAGCGGGGAATTCTGGAAACACCATATATTTT. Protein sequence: CASSLAGNSGNTIYF. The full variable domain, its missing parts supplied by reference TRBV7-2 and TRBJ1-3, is GAGVSQSPSNKVTEKGKDVELRCDPISGHTALYWYRQSLGQGLEFLIYFQGNSAPDKSGLPSDRFSAERTGGSVSTLTIQRTQQEDSAVYLCASSLAGNSGNTIYFGEGSWLTVV.

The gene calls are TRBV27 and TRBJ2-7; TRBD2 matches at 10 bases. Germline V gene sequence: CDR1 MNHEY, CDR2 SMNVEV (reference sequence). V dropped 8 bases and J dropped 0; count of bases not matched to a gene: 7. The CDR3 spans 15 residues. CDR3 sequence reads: CASRKAGGSSYEQYF. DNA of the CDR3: TGTGCCAGCCGGAAAGCGGGGGGGAGCTCCTACGAGCAGTACTTC.

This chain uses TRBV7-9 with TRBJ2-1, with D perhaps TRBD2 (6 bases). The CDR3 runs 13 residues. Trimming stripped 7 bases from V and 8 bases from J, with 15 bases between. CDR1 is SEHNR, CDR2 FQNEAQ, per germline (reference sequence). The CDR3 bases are TGTGCCAGCAAACTAGCCGGGTTGGATGAGCAGTTCTTC. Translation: CASKLAGLDEQFF.

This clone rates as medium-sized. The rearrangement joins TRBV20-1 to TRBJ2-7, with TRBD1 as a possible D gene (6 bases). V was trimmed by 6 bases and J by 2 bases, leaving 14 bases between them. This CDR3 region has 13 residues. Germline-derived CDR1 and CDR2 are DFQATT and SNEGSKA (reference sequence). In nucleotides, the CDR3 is TGCAGTGCCGCGCCGACAGGAACCTACGAGCAGTACTTC. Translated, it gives CSAAPTGTYEQYF.

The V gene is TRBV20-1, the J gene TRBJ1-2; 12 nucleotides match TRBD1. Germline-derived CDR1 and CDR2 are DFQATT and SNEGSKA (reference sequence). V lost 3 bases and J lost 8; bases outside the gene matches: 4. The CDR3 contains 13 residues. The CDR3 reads CSASRDRGRGYTF. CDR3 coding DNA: TGCAGTGCTAGCCGGGACAGGGGGCGCGGCTACACCTTC.

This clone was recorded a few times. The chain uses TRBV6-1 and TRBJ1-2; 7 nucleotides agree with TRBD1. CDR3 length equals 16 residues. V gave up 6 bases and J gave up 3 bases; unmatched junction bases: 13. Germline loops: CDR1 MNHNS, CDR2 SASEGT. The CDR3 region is CASRAQGLIYDYGYTF. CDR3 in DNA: TGTGCCAGCAGGGCACAGGGGCTAATTTATGACTATGGCTACACCTTC.

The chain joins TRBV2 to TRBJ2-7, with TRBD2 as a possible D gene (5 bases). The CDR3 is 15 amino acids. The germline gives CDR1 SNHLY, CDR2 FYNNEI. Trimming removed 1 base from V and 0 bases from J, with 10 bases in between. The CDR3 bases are TGTGCCAGCAGTGAAGGGACTCTCCGCTCCTACGAGCAGTACTTC. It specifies CASSEGTLRSYEQYF.

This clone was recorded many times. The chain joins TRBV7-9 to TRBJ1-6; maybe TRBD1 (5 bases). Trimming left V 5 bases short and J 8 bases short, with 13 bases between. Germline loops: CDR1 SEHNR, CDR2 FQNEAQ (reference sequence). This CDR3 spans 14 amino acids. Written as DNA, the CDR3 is TGTGCCAGCAGCCCGGGGCGCTGGGATTCACCCCTCCACTTT. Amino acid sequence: CASSPGRWDSPLHF.

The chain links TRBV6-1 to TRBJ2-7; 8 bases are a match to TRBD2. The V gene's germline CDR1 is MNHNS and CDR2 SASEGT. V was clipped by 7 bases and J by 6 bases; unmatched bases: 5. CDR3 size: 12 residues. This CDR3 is CASTSGGGEQYF. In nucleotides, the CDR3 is TGTGCCAGCACCTCCGGGGGGGGCGAGCAGTACTTC.